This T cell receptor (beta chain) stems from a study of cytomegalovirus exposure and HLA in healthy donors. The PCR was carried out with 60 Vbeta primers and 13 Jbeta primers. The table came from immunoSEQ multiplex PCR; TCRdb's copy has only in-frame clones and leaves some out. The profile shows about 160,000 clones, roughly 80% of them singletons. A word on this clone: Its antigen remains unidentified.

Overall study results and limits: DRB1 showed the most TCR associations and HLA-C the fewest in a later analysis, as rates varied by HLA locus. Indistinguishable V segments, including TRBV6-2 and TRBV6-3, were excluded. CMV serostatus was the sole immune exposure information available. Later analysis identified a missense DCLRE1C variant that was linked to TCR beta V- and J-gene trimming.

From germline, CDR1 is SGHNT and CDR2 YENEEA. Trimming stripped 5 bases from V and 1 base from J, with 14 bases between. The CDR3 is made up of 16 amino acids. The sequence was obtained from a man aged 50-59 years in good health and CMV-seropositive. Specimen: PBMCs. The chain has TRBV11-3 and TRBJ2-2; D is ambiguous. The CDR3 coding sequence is TGTGCCAGCAGCAAAGTTGGCAACCAGAACACCGGGGAGCTGTTTTTT. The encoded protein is CASSKVGNQNTGELFF.